This T cell receptor (beta chain) was sequenced for a study of shared clonotypes between healthy human individuals. Turning to the study itself: Three plates each covered CD4 naive and memory; CD8 naive two, CD8 memory one.

Study-wide results and caveats: What naive subsets generally showed was a larger estimated richness than memory subsets showed.

The table came from immunoSEQ multiplex PCR; TCRdb's copy has only in-frame clones and leaves some out. Among about 710,000 clones, around three quarters were seen once, and the ten largest hold around 1.8%. The CD4+ fraction was divided into a CD45RA+ naive subset and a CD45RA-negative memory subset. In germline, CDR1 is MGHDK, CDR2 SYGVNS. V lost 4 bases, J lost 6 bases, and 5 bases stayed unmatched. The CDR3 loop spans 15 amino acids. This clone was counted at least ten times. Its antigen is as yet unknown. The receptor comes from a woman aged 25 to 45 in good health. Input material: memory CD4+ T cells sorted from blood. Subset in this sample: CD45RA-negative fraction. The chain couples TRBV25-1 to TRBJ2-2; 10 nucleotides agree with TRBD2. The CDR3 loop reads CASSARTSGSGELFF. The CDR3, as DNA: TGTGCCAGCAGTGCCCGGACTAGCGGCTCCGGGGAGCTGTTTTTT.